The clone carrying this TCR beta chain was recorded at least ten times. What it binds is unknown. V lost 0 bases to trimming and J lost 6 bases; unmatched junction nucleotides: 6. Germline CDR1 is DFQATT and CDR2 is SNEGSKA (reference sequence). The CDR3 contains 14 residues. Unique molecular identifiers were used in preparing the TCRbeta library. TCRdb passed the PCR reads through MiXCR, listing each CDR3 protein once. The sample includes around 440,000 distinct CDR3 sequences, approximately 10% of them seen just once. The entry originates in a study of T-cell reconstitution after alpha-beta-depleted transplantation in children. Findings and limits, study-wide: T-cell counts and diversity at one year post-transplant came mainly from newly produced T cells.

The sequencing used PBMCs, collected before TCRalphabeta/CD19-depleted stem cell transplant. The receptor's source is a child aged 2 to 10 with inherited bone marrow failure, due to receive a stem cell transplant. The chain carries TRBV20-1 and TRBJ2-3; 7 positions agree with TRBD2. CDR3 in DNA: TGCAGTGCTAGAGATCTGGCCGGGAGGGATACGCAGTATTTT. It codes for CSARDLAGRDTQYF.